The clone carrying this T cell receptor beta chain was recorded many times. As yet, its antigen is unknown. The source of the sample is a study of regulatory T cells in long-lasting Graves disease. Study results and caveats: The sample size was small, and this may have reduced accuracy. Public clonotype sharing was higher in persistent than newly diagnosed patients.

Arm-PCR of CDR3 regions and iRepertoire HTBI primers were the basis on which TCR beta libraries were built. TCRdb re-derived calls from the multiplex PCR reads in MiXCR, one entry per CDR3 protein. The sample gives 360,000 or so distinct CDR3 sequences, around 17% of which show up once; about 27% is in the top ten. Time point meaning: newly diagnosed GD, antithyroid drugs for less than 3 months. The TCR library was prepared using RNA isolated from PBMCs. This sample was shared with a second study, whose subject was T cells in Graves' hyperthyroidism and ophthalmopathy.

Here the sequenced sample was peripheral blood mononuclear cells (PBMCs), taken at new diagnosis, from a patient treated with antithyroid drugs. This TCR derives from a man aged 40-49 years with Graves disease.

CDR3 in DNA: TGTGCCACCAGCAGAGGGGCCGCTCTCGGTGAAAAACTGTTTTTT. Its protein is CATSRGAALGEKLFF. This rearrangement joins TRBV15 to TRBJ1-4; no clear D gene. Germline loops: CDR1 LNHNV, CDR2 YYDKDF (reference sequence). There are 15 residues in the CDR3. Trimming removed 1 base at V and 7 bases at J, with 13 bases between.